The TCR beta chain under discussion was sequenced for a study of T-cell reconstitution after alpha-beta-depleted transplantation in children. The authors prepared the TCRbeta library with unique molecular identifiers. TCRdb processed the PCR reads anew with MiXCR; each CDR3 protein has one entry. The table lists around 240,000 distinct CDR3 sequences, 8.2% of them singletons. Study outcomes and limitations: T-cell counts and diversity were attributed mostly to newly produced T cells one year after transplant.

Germline CDR1 is SGHVS and CDR2 is FNYEAQ. Trimming took 5 bases from V and 1 from J, leaving 17 bases between them. The CDR3 loop spans 16 amino acids. This clonotype was counted at least ten times. The antigen remains unidentified. The specimen was PBMCs, mostly from graft donor cells, collected 180 days after TCRalphabeta/CD19-depleted stem cell transplant. The TCR comes from a male patient younger than 18 who had a stem cell transplant for acute lymphoblastic leukemia, so the T cells may come from the graft donor. V gene TRBV7-6 combines with J gene TRBJ1-1; weak D call: TRBD1 (5 bases). CDR3 region: CASSPQPSRGNTEAFF. In nucleotides, the CDR3 is TGTGCCAGCAGCCCCCAACCGAGTAGGGGGAACACTGAAGCTTTCTTT.